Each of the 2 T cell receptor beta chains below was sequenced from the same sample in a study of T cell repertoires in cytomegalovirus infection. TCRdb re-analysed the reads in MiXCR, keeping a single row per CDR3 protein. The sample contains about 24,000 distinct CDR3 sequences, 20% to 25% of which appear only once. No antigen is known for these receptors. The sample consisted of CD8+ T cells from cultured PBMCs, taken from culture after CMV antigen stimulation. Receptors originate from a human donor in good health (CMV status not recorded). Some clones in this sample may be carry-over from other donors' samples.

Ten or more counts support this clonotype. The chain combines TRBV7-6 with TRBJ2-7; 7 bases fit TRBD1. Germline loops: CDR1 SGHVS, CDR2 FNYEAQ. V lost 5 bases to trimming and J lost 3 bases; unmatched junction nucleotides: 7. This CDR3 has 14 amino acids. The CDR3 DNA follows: TGTGCCAGCAGCCAGGGACAGACGCTCTACGAGCAGTACTTC. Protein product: CASSQGQTLYEQYF.

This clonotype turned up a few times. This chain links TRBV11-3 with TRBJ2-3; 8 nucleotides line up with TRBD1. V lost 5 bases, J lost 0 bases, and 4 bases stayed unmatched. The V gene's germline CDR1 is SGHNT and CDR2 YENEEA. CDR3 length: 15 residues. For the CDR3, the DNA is TGTGCCAGCAGCCGGGGACAGGCGAGCACAGATACGCAGTATTTT. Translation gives CASSRGQASTDTQYF.